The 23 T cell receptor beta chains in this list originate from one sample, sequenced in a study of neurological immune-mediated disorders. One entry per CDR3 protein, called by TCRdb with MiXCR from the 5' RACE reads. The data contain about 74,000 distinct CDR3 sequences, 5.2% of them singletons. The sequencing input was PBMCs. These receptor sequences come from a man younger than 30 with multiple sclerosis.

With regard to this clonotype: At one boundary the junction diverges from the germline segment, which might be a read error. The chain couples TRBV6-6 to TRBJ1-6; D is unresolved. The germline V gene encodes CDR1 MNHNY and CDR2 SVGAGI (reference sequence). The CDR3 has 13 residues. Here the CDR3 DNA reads TGTGCCAGCAGTTATGTAGATAATTCACCCCTCAACTTT. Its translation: CASSYVDNSPLNF.

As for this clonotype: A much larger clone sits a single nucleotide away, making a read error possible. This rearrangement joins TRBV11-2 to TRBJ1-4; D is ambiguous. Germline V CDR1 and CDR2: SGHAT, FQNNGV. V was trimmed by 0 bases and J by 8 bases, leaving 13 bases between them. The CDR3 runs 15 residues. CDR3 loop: CASSLEPRIGEKLFF. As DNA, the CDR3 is TGTGCCAGCAGCTTAGAGCCACGGATCGGCGAAAAACTGTTTTTT.

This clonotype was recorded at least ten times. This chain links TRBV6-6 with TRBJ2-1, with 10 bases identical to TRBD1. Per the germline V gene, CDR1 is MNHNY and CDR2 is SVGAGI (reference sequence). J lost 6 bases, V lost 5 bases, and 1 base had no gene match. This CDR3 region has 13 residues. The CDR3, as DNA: TGTGCCAGCAGTCGGACAGGGGGCAATGAGCAGTTCTTC. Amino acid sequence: CASSRTGGNEQFF.

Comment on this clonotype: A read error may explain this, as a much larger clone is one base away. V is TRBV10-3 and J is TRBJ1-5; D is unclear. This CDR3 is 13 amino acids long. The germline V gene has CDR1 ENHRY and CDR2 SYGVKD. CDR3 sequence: CAISAERHHPQHF. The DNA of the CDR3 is TGTGCCATCAGTGCGGAAAGACATCATCCCCAGCATTTT.

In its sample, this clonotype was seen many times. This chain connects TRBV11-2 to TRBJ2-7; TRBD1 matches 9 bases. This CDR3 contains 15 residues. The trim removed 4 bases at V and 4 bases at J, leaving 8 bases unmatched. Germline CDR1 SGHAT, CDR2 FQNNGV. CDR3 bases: TGTGCCAGCAGCTGGGACTACAGGGGGCCTTACGAGCAGTACTTC. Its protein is CASSWDYRGPYEQYF.

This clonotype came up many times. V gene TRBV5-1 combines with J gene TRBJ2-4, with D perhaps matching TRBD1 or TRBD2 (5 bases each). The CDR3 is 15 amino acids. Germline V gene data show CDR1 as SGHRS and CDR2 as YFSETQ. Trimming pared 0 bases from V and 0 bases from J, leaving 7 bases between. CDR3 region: CASSLGGIAKNIQYF. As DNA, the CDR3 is TGCGCCAGCAGCTTGGGGGGGATAGCCAAAAACATTCAGTACTTC.

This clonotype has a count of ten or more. CDR3 nucleotides: TGCGCCAGCAGCGCCACTTCCCGAGGGGGGACTGAAGCTTTCTTT. Encoded protein: CASSATSRGGTEAFF. The chain couples TRBV5-1 to TRBJ1-1; the D gene is possibly TRBD1 (6 bases). Trimming took off 4 bases at V and 5 bases at J, with 18 bases between the two ends. Per the germline V gene, CDR1 is SGHRS and CDR2 is YFSETQ. The CDR3 covers 15 residues.

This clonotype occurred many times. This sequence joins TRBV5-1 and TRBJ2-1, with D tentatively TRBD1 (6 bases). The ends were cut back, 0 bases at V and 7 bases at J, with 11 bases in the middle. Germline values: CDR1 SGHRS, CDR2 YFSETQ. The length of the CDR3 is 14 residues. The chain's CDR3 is CASSLGGQWNEQFF. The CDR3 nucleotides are TGCGCCAGCAGCTTGGGGGGACAATGGAATGAGCAGTTCTTC.

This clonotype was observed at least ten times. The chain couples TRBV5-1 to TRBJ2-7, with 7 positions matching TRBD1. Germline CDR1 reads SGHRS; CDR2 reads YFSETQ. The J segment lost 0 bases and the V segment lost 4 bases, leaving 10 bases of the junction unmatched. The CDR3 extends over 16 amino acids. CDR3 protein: CASSARTGDPSYEQYF. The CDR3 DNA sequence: TGCGCCAGCAGCGCCCGCACAGGGGACCCCTCCTACGAGCAGTACTTC.

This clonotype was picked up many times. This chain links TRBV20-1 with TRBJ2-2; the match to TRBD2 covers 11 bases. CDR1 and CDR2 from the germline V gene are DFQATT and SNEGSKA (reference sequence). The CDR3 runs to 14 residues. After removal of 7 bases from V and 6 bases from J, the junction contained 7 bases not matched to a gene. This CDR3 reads CSVTSGRNPGELFF. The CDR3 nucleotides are TGCAGTGTTACTAGCGGGAGAAACCCCGGGGAGCTGTTTTTT.

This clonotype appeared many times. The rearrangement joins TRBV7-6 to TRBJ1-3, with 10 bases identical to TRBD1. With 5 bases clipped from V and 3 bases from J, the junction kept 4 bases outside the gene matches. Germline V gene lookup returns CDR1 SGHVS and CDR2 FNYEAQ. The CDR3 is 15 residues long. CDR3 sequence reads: CASSQGQGYGNTIYF. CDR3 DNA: TGTGCCAGCAGCCAGGGACAGGGGTATGGAAACACCATATATTTT.

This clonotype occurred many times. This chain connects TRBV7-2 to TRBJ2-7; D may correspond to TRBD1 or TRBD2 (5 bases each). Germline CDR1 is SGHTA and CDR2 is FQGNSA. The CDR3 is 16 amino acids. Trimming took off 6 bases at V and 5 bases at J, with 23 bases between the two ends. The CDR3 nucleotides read TGTGCCAGCAGTCCACAAACGGGGCGCACCTACGACGAGCAGTACTTC. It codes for CASSPQTGRTYDEQYF. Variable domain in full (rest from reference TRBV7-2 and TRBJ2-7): GAGVSQSPSNKVTEKGKDVELRCDPISGHTALYWYRQSLGQGLEFLIYFQGNSAPDKSGLPSDRFSAERTGGSVSTLTIQRTQQEDSAVYLCASSPQTGRTYDEQYFGPGTRLTVT.

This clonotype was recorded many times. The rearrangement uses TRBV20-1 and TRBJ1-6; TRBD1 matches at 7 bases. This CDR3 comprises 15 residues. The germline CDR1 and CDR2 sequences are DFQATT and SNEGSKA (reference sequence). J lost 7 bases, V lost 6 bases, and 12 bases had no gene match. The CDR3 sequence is CSARPGDSLNSPLHF. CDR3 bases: TGCAGTGCAAGACCTGGGGACAGCCTAAATTCACCCCTCCACTTT.

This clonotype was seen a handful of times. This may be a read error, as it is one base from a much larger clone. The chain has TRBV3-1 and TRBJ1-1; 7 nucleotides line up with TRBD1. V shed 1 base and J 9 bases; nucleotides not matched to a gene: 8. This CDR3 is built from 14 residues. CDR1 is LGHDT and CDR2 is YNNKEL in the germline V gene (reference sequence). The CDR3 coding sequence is TGTGCCAGCAGCCAAGGGGAAAGGGGGCGCAAAGCTTTCTTT. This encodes CASSQGERGRKAFF.

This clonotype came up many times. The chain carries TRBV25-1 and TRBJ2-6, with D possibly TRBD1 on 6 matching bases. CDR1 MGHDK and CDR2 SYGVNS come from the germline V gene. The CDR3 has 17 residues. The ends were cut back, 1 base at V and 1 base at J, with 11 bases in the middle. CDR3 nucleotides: TGTGCCAGCAGTGAATGGGGGCTGGGGTCTGGGGCCAACGTCCTGACTTTC. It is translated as CASSEWGLGSGANVLTF. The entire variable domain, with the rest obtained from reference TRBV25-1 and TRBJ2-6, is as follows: EADIYQTPRYLVIGTGKKITLECSQTMGHDKMYWYQQDPGMELHLIHYSYGVNSTEKGDLSSESTVSRIRTEHFPLTLESARPSHTSQYLCASSEWGLGSGANVLTFGAGSRLTVL.

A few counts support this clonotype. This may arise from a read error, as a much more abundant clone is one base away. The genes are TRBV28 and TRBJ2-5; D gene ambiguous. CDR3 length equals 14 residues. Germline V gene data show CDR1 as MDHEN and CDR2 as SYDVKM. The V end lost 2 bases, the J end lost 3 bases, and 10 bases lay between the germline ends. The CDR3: CASSLRKVEETQYF. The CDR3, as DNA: TGTGCCAGCAGTTTACGAAAGGTGGAAGAGACCCAGTACTTC.

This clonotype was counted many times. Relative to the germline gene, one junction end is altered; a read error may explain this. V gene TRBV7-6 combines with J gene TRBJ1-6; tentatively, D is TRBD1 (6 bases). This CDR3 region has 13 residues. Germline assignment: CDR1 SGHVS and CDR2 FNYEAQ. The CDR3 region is CASSSQGNSPLNF. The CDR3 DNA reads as TGTGCCAGCAGCTCACAGGGAAATTCACCCCTCAACTTT.

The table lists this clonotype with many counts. This CDR3 reads CASSLAGISYEQYF. The CDR3 DNA follows: TGTGCCAGCAGCTTGGCGGGAATCTCCTACGAGCAGTACTTC. The chain employs TRBV5-6 and TRBJ2-7; weak D call: TRBD2 (5 bases). The CDR3 has 14 residues. Trimming removed 0 bases from V and 0 bases from J, with 7 bases in between. From germline, CDR1 is SGHDT and CDR2 YYEEEE.

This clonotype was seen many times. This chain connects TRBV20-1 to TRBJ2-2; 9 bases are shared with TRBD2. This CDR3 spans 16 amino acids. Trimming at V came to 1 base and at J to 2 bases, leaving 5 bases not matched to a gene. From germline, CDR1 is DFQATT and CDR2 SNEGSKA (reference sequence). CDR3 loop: CSARASGGLNTGELFF. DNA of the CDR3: TGCAGTGCTAGAGCGAGCGGGGGGCTTAACACCGGGGAGCTGTTTTTT.

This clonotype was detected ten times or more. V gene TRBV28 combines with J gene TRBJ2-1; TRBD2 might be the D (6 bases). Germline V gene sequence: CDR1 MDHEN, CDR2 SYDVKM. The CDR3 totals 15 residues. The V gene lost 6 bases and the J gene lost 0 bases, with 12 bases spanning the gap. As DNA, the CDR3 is TGTGCCAGCAGGGGCGGGATTAGCTCCTACAATGAGCAGTTCTTC. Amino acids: CASRGGISSYNEQFF.

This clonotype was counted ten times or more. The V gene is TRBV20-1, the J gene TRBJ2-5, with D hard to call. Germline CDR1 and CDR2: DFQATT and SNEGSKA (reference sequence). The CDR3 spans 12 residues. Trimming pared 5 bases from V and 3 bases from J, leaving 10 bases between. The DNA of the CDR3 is TGCAGTGCTGAGACTGACGAAGAGACCCAGTACTTC. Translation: CSAETDEETQYF.

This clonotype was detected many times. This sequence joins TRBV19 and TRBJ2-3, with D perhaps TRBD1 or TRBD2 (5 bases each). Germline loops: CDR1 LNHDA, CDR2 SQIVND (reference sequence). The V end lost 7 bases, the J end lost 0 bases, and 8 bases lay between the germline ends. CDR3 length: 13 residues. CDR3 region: CASTGRSTDTQYF. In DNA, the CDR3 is TGTGCCAGTACGGGACGCAGCACAGATACGCAGTATTTT. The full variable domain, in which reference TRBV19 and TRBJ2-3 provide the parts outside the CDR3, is DGGITQSPKYLFRKEGQNVTLSCEQNLNHDAMYWYRQDPGQGLRLIYYSQIVNDFQKGDIAEGYSVSREKKESFPLTVTSAQKNPTAFYLCASTGRSTDTQYFGPGTRLTVL.

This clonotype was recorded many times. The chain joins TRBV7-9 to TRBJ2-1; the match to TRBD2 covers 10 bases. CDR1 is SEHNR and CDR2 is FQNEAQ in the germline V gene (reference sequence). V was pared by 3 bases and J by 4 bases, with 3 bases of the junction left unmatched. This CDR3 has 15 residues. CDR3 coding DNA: TGTGCCAGCAGCTTTGGACTAGCGGCATACAATGAGCAGTTCTTC. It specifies CASSFGLAAYNEQFF.